This TCR beta chain was documented in a study of CD8 T cells in Susac syndrome. About the research overall: Patients with Susac syndrome had blood drawn and were at that point therapy-naive, on corticosteroids, or on intravenous immunoglobulin alone.

Sequencing of TCR beta, carried out with a high-throughput approach, was applied to CD8+ and CD4+ T cells from the blood. Reverse transcription of 0.5 to 1 ug RNA was performed with random hexamers. TCRdb passed the immunoSEQ multiplex PCR reads through MiXCR, listing each CDR3 protein once. The sample includes 140,000 or so distinct CDR3 sequences, approximately 96% of them seen just once. The specimen sequenced was CD4+ T cells from PBMCs. The receptor's source is a human donor with Susac syndrome.

CDR3 sequence (DNA): TGTGCCAGCAGTCCCCGGGGCGTGGACACTGAAGCTTTCTTT. Its protein product is CASSPRGVDTEAFF. This chain connects TRBV12-3 or TRBV12-4 to TRBJ1-1; TRBD1 is a possible D gene (5 bases). Trimming took 5 bases from V and 3 from J, leaving 13 bases between them. The CDR3 extends over 14 amino acids.